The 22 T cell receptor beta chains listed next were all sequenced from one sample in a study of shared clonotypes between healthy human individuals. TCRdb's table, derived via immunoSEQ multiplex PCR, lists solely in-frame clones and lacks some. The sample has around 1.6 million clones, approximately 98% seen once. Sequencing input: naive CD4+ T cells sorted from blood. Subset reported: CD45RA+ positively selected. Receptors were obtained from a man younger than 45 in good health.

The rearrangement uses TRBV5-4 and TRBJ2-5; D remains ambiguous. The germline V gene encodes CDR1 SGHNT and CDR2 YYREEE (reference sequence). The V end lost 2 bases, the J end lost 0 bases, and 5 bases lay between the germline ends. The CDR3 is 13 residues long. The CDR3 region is CASSLQYQETQYF. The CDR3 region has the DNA TGTGCCAGCAGCTTACAGTACCAAGAGACCCAGTACTTC.

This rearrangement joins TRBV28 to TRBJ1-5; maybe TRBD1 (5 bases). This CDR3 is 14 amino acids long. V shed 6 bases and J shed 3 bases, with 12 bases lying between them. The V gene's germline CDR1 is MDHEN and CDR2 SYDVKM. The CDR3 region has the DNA TGTGCCAGCAGAGGACACCTCTTCAATCAGCCCCAGCATTTT. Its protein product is CASRGHLFNQPQHF.

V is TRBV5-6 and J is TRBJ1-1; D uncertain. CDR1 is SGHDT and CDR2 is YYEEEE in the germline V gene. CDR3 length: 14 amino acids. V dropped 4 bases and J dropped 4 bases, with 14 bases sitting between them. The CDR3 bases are TGTGCCAGCAGCCTTGGACGGAGGAGCACTGAAGCTTTCTTT. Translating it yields CASSLGRRSTEAFF.

CDR3 loop: CASSFNDDRVTYNEQFF. CDR3 coding DNA: TGTGCCAGCAGCTTCAACGATGACAGGGTCACCTACAATGAGCAGTTCTTC. V is TRBV9 and J is TRBJ2-1, with 7 bases identical to TRBD1. The J segment lost 2 bases and the V segment lost 4 bases, leaving 12 bases of the junction unmatched. The germline gives CDR1 SGDLS, CDR2 YYNGEE. CDR3 size: 17 residues.

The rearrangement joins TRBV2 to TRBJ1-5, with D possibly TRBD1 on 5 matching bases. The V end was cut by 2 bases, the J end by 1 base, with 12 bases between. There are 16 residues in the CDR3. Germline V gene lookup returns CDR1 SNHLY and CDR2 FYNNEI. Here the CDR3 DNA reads TGTGCCAGCAGTGAACAGGGTCTCCGGAGCAATCAGCCCCAGCATTTT. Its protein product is CASSEQGLRSNQPQHF.

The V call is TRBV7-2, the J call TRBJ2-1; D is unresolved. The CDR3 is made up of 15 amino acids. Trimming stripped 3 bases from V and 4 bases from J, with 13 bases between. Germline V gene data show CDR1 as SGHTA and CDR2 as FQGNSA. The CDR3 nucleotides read TGTGCCAGCAGCTTCATGGCGGACCCATACAATGAGCAGTTCTTC. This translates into CASSFMADPYNEQFF.

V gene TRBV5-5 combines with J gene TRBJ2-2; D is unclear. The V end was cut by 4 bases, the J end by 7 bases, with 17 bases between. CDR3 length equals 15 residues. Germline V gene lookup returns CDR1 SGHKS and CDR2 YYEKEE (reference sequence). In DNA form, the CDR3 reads TGTGCCAGCAGCCTTGGCCAGGTCTTGGGCGGGGAGCTGTTTTTT. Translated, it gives CASSLGQVLGGELFF.

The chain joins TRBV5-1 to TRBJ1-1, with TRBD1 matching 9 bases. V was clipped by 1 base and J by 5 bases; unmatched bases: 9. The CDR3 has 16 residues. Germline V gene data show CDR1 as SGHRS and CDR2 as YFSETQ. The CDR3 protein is CASSLTQQGASTEAFF. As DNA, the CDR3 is TGCGCCAGCAGCTTGACACAACAGGGGGCAAGTACTGAAGCTTTCTTT.

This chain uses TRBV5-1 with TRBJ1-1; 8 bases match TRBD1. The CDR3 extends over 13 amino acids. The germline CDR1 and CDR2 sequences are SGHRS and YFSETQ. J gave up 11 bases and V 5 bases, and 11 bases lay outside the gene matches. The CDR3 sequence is CASSGLQGAGAFF. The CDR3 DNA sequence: TGCGCCAGCAGTGGACTCCAGGGGGCTGGGGCTTTCTTT.

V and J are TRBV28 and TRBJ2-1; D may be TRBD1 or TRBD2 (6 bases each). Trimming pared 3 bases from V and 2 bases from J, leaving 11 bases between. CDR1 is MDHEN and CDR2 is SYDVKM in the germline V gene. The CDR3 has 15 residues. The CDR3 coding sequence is TGTGCCAGCAGTTTCAGGGGACTTACCTACAATGAGCAGTTCTTC. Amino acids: CASSFRGLTYNEQFF.

This CDR3 is CASSIMGQPQHF. DNA for the CDR3: TGTGCCAGTAGTATAATGGGGCAGCCCCAGCATTTT. V and J are TRBV19 and TRBJ1-5; D is unresolved. V dropped 2 bases and J dropped 7 bases, with 6 bases sitting between them. Per the germline V gene, CDR1 is LNHDA and CDR2 is SQIVND (reference sequence). CDR3 length equals 12 residues.

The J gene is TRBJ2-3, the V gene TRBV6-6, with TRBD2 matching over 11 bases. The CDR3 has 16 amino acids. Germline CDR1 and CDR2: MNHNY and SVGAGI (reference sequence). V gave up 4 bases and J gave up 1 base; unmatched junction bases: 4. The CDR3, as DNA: TGTGCCAGCAGTTCATCGGGACTAGCGGGCACAGATACGCAGTATTTT. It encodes CASSSSGLAGTDTQYF.

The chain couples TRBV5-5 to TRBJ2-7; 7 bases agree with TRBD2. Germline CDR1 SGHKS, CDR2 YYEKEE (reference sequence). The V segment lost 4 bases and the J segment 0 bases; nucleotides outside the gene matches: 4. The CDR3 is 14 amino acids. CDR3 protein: CASSPGDYSYEQYF. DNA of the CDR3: TGTGCCAGCAGCCCCGGGGACTACTCCTACGAGCAGTACTTC. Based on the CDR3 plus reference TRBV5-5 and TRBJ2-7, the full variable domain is DAGVTQSPTHLIKTRGQQVTLRCSPISGHKSVSWYQQVLGQGPQFIFQYYEKEERGRGNFPDRFSARQFPNYSSELNVNALLLGDSALYLCASSPGDYSYEQYFGPGTRLTVT.

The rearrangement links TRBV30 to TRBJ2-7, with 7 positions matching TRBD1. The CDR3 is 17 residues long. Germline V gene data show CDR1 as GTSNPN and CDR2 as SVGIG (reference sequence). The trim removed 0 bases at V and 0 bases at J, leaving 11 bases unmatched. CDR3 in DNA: TGTGCCTGGAGTGTAGGGGGAACCGGGACAGCCTCCTACGAGCAGTACTTC. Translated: CAWSVGGTGTASYEQYF.

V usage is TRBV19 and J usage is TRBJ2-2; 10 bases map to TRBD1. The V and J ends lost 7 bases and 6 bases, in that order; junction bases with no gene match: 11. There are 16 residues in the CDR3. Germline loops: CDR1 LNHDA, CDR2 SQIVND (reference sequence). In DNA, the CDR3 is TGTGCCAGTACCATCCAATCCGGGACAGGGGCCGGGGAGCTGTTTTTT. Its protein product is CASTIQSGTGAGELFF.

The CDR3 sequence is CASSMQGALYEQYF. CDR3 in DNA: TGTGCCAGCAGCATGCAGGGGGCGCTATACGAGCAGTACTTC. This chain joins TRBV5-4 and TRBJ2-7, with 8 bases identical to TRBD1. V lost 4 bases to trimming and J lost 4 bases; unmatched junction nucleotides: 7. The CDR3 runs 14 residues. Per the germline V gene, CDR1 is SGHNT and CDR2 is YYREEE (reference sequence).

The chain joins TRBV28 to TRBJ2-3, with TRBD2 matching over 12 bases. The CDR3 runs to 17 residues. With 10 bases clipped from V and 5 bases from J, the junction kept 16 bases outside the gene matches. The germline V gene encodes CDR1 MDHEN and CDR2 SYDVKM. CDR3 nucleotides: TGTGCCACCCGACGAATAGGACTAGCGGGGAAAAAAGATACGCAGTATTTT. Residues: CATRRIGLAGKKDTQYF.

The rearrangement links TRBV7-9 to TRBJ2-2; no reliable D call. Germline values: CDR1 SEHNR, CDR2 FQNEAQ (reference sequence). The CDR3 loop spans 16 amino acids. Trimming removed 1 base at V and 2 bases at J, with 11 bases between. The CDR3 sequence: CASSLGSLLNTGELFF. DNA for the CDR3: TGTGCCAGCAGCTTAGGTTCCCTCCTCAACACCGGGGAGCTGTTTTTT.

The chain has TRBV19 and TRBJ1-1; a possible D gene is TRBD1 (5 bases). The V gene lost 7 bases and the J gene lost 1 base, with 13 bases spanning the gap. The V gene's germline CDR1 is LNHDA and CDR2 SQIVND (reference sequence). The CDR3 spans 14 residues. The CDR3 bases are TGTGCCAGTATTCGGGGGGTCGGGAACACTGAAGCTTTCTTT. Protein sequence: CASIRGVGNTEAFF.

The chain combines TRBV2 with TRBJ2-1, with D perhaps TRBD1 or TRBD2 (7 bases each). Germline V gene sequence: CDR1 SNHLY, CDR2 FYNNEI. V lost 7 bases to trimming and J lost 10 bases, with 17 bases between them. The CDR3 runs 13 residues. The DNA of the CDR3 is TGTGCCAGCATGGGACAGCGGGGAGAAGAGCAGTTCTTC. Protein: CASMGQRGEEQFF.

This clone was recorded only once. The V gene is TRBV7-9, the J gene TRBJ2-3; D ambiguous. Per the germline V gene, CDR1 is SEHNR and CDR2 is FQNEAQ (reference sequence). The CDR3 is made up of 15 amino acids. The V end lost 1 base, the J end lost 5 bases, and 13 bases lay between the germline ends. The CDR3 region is CASSLGLASGDTQYF. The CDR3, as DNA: TGTGCCAGCAGCTTAGGGTTAGCTTCCGGAGATACGCAGTATTTT.

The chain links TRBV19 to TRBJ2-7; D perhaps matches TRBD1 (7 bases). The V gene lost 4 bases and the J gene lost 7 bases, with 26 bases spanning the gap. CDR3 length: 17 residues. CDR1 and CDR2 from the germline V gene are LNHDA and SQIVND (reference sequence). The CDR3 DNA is TGTGCCAGTAGTAAGTTTGGGGCCGGGACAGCCGGGGGAGAGCAGTACTTC. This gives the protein CASSKFGAGTAGGEQYF. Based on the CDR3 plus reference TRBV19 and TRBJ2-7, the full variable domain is DGGITQSPKYLFRKEGQNVTLSCEQNLNHDAMYWYRQDPGQGLRLIYYSQIVNDFQKGDIAEGYSVSREKKESFPLTVTSAQKNPTAFYLCASSKFGAGTAGGEQYFGPGTRLTVT.